This T cell receptor beta chain was sequenced in a study of human T cells and chemical hapten exposure. This clonotype turned up a few times. V lost 2 bases to trimming and J lost 5 bases, with 15 bases between them. The CDR3 consists of 14 residues. The germline gives CDR1 DFQATT, CDR2 SNEGSKA (reference sequence). Time point in this sample: patch test 1, 2 weeks after DPC sensitization. Treatment reported: therapeutic diphenylcyclopropenone sensitization with weekly scalp DPC. Ahead of applying each patch test, blood was sampled. In TCRdb, the RACE reads were re-called with MiXCR into one record per CDR3 protein. The repertoire consists of tens of thousands of distinct CDR3 sequences, with 7% to 10% occurring once and the leading ten covering about an eighth.

The sequences come from whole blood, collected in connection with sensitization to the hapten diphenylcyclopropenone (DPC). The clonotype comes from a woman in her forties with alopecia areata. Some clones in this sample may be carry-over from other donors' samples. The genes are TRBV20-1 and TRBJ1-1; D gene ambiguous. The CDR3 loop reads CSARWALRGTEAFF. In DNA, the CDR3 is TGCAGTGCTAGATGGGCTCTCCGAGGGACTGAAGCTTTCTTT.